The clone carrying this T cell receptor (beta chain) turned up a few times. Clones were sequenced by immunoSEQ multiplex PCR, and TCRdb holds only the in-frame ones, with some missing. The table has thousands of clones, about 82% seen once. V was clipped by 4 bases and J by 7 bases, with 13 bases between them. Germline CDR1 SGHDN, CDR2 FVKESK. The CDR3 covers 14 residues. The record originates from a study of T cell repertoires in ileal Crohn's disease. Sequences were obtained from ileal tissue. This chain links TRBV14 with TRBJ2-2; D is unclear. The TCR sequence derives from an adult with Crohn's disease. The CDR3, as DNA: TGTGCCAGCAGCCCAGACCGAGGTGGCGGGGAGCTGTTTTTT. Amino acids: CASSPDRGGGELFF.